This is a list of T cell receptor beta chains from one sample in a study of T cell repertoires in aging, cancer and after chemotherapy. TCRdb analysed the multiplex PCR reads with MiXCR anew, one entry per CDR3 protein. The top ten hold 10% of the sample, which has 9,500 to 15,000 distinct CDR3 sequences, 30% to 40% seen once. Specimen: blood. The source is a human donor in good health. The donor label of this sample is uncertain. CDR3s include the opening cysteine and the closing phenylalanine or tryptophan. The order of the fields is V gene, J gene, clone size, CDR3 length, D gene, CDR3 DNA, CDR3 protein. A D gene is named only where the DNA matches it firmly. Size values are once, few and many counts, or a class for expanded clones, and some rows have none.

V: TRBV12-3/TRBV12-4
J: TRBJ1-4
size: .
length: 12
D: .
DNA: TGTGCCAGCAGTTTGGAGGGGGGGAAACTGTTTTTT
CDR3: CASSLEGGKLFF

V: TRBV12-3/TRBV12-4
J: TRBJ1-5
size: medium-sized
length: 13
D: .
DNA: TGTGCCAGCAGTCCGGGGGGATTTCAGCCCCAGCATTTT
CDR3: CASSPGGFQPQHF

V: TRBV6-2/TRBV6-3
J: TRBJ2-3
size: medium-sized
length: 14
D: TRBD2
DNA: TGTGCCAGCAGCGGGAGCGGGGGGGCAGATACGCAGTATTTT
CDR3: CASSGSGGADTQYF

V: TRBV6-5
J: TRBJ2-2
size: medium-sized
length: 15
D: TRBD1
DNA: TGTGCCAGCAGTCCCCCGGACAGGGGAACCGGGGAGCTGTTTTTT
CDR3: CASSPPDRGTGELFF

V: TRBV10-3
J: TRBJ1-2
size: .
length: 13
D: .
DNA: TGTGCCATCAGCGGGGGGGCAACCTATGGCTACACCTTC
CDR3: CAISGGATYGYTF

V: TRBV27
J: TRBJ1-1
size: few
length: 16
D: .
DNA: TGTGCCAGCAGTTTATGGGGGGTCGGCTTGAACACTGAAGCTTTCTTT
CDR3: CASSLWGVGLNTEAFF

V: TRBV7-9
J: TRBJ1-6
size: .
length: 15
D: .
DNA: TGTGCCAGCAGCTTGGGACTCCGGGTGGATTCACCCCTCCACTTT
CDR3: CASSLGLRVDSPLHF

V: TRBV19
J: TRBJ1-1
size: few
length: 17
D: .
DNA: TGTGCCAGTAGTAAACGGGCCTTCCAATTCTTGAACACTGAAGCTTTCTTT
CDR3: CASSKRAFQFLNTEAFF

V: TRBV12-3/TRBV12-4
J: TRBJ1-2
size: .
length: 14
D: TRBD1
DNA: TGTGCCAGCAGTCCCAACAGGGGCGGCTATGGCTACACCTTC
CDR3: CASSPNRGGYGYTF

V: TRBV6-5
J: TRBJ1-1
size: .
length: 15
D: TRBD1
DNA: TGTGCCAGCAGTTACTCGGGACAGGGGACCACTGAAGCTTTCTTT
CDR3: CASSYSGQGTTEAFF

V: TRBV5-6
J: TRBJ1-1
size: .
length: 15
D: .
DNA: TGTGCCAGCAGCTTCAGCTGGGGGGCGGGGGGTGAAGCTTTCTTT
CDR3: CASSFSWGAGGEAFF

V: TRBV6-1
J: TRBJ1-2
size: .
length: 14
D: .
DNA: TGTGCCAGCACGGTCCGGGGGGCAGACTATAACTACACCTTC
CDR3: CASTVRGADYNYTF

V: TRBV27
J: TRBJ1-4
size: medium-sized
length: 14
D: TRBD1
DNA: TGTGCCAGCAGCCCGACAGGGAGGTACGAAAAACTGTTTTTT
CDR3: CASSPTGRYEKLFF

V: TRBV5-4
J: TRBJ2-5
size: .
length: 14
D: .
DNA: TGTGCCAGCAGCTGGGCGGTGGGTCAAGAGACCCAGTACTTC
CDR3: CASSWAVGQETQYF

V: TRBV5-6
J: TRBJ1-1
size: .
length: 15
D: .
DNA: TGTGCCAGCAGCTTCCAGGAGAGGGGGAACACTGAAGCTTTCTTT
CDR3: CASSFQERGNTEAFF

V: TRBV19
J: TRBJ1-5
size: few
length: 13
D: .
DNA: TGTGCCAGTAGTATAAGGGGCCATCAGCCCCAGCATTTT
CDR3: CASSIRGHQPQHF

V: TRBV5-5
J: TRBJ1-4
size: .
length: 13
D: .
DNA: TGTGCCAGCAGCTTCTTTCCGGGGGAAAAACTGTTTTTT
CDR3: CASSFFPGEKLFF

V: TRBV6-5
J: TRBJ1-3
size: .
length: 12
D: .
DNA: TGTGCCAGCAGGAGCGGGGTAAACACCATATATTTT
CDR3: CASRSGVNTIYF

V: TRBV6-5
J: TRBJ2-1
size: medium-sized
length: 14
D: .
DNA: TGTGCCAGCAGTCCGGGACTGCCATACAATGAGCAGTTCTTC
CDR3: CASSPGLPYNEQFF

V: TRBV27
J: TRBJ2-1
size: few
length: 16
D: TRBD2
DNA: TGTGCCAGCAGTTCCCCTAGCGGGGGGGCCTTTGGTGAGCAGTTCTTC
CDR3: CASSSPSGGAFGEQFF

V: TRBV12-3/TRBV12-4
J: TRBJ1-5
size: .
length: 12
D: .
DNA: TGTGCCAGCAACCAGGGCTTTCAGCCCCAGCATTTT
CDR3: CASNQGFQPQHF

V: TRBV5-4
J: TRBJ2-6
size: .
length: 18
D: TRBD1
DNA: TGTGCCAGCAGCTTATCCGGGACAGGGTACTCTGGGGCCAACGTCCTGACTTTC
CDR3: CASSLSGTGYSGANVLTF

V: TRBV10-3
J: TRBJ1-3
size: few
length: 15
D: .
DNA: TGTGCCATCAGTGAGCCCCAGATCTCTGGAAACACCATATATTTT
CDR3: CAISEPQISGNTIYF

V: TRBV13
J: TRBJ2-7
size: .
length: 13
D: .
DNA: TGTGCCAGCAGCTTAGGAAAAAGCTACGAGCAGTACTTC
CDR3: CASSLGKSYEQYF

V: TRBV7-2
J: TRBJ2-3
size: .
length: 18
D: TRBD2
DNA: TGTGCCAGCAGCTTAGTACCAGCGGGGGGGGGCAGCACAGATACGCAGTATTTT
CDR3: CASSLVPAGGGSTDTQYF

V: TRBV11-2
J: TRBJ2-3
size: .
length: 13
D: .
DNA: TGTGCCAGCCGGGGACTCACCACAGATACGCAGTATTTT
CDR3: CASRGLTTDTQYF

V: TRBV6-5
J: TRBJ1-2
size: .
length: 16
D: TRBD1
DNA: TGTGCCAGCAGTTACAACGGGGACAGCCAGAACTATGGCTACACCTTC
CDR3: CASSYNGDSQNYGYTF